This T cell receptor beta chain was observed in a study of cytomegalovirus exposure and HLA in healthy donors (dated by TCRdb to between 2016 and 2019). At the level of the whole study: An earlier analysis of roughly 500 of the donors reported 250 to 350 Gb of sequence data and 117 million unique TCR beta sequences obtained from roughly 180 million T cells. To predict cytomegalovirus infection status, the study combined high-throughput TCR immunosequencing, statistical association of individual TCRs with disease status, and machine learning. Class I and class II HLA loci were covered by the typing at four-digit resolution. A later genetic analysis used genome-wide SNP genotypes for 398 of the 666 donors, treating that subset as a discovery cohort. Using immunosequencing, the study profiled T cell repertoires from some 670 subjects and related those repertoires to cytomegalovirus serostatus. Every repertoire in the discovery cohort had been generated on one and the same sequencing platform. Alongside the repertoire data, information on donor age, sex, ethnicity and CMV serostatus was compiled. Because of strong linkage in the cohort, five DR-DQ haplotypes were treated as single units for association and clustering. In an earlier analysis of 587 of the donors, high-throughput TCR beta sequencing was used to judge whether each TCR beta V gene segment behaved as functional or pseudogenic. Among 398 genotyped donors of the cohort, an average of about 240,000 unique TCR beta nucleotide sequences were sequenced per donor, around 18% of them non-productive. Of the 300 to 450 genotyped donors, 65% to 90% were placed in the genetic ancestry cluster associated with self-reported Caucasian donors. A later analysis re-examined previously published TCR beta repertoires from several hundred donors and added high-resolution HLA genotyping to investigate patterns of TCR occurrence. In the later analysis, no new phenotypic data were used to find candidate immune exposures; instead, reliance was placed on TCR beta sequences and their occurrence across donors. The number of typed donors differed by locus: about 629-640 for A, B, C, DRB1 and DQB1; some 500 for DQA1; 606 for DPA1; and 400 to 480 for DPB1. A separate validation cohort of 90 to 150 different subjects was used in addition to the 666-subject first cohort. The study was designed to test whether signatures of past pathogen exposure could be identified by cataloging public T cell receptors. Roughly 300 gigabases of sequencing data and 70 million to 100 million unique TCR sequences were included in an early release covering about 620 HLA-typed donors.

The study at large found these results: Because counts were too low, some 16 rarely observed V segments, including chromosome 9 orphons, were excluded from the earlier analysis of 587 of the donors. Linkage disequilibrium might explain the correlated functional status among segregating V segments, but an unknown experimental factor could not be excluded. In an earlier analysis of 500 to 650 of the donors, most TCR beta V segments appeared in productive rearrangements about 87% or about 30% of the time, broadly matching IMGT annotations. Most TCR sequences were observed very rarely across donors, whereas some public TCRs were present in many individuals. Sequencing depth was assumed to be roughly uniform across donors in the presence/absence analyses, though that assumption may not hold. In a later analysis, the rate of TCR association differed among HLA loci, with DRB1 alleles having the most associated TCRs and HLA-C alleles having the fewest. In a later genetic analysis, a missense DCLRE1C variant was associated with V-gene and J-gene trimming of TCR beta chains, and the association was replicated in an independent cohort. According to a later analysis, most CMV-associated TCR beta chains appeared to be HLA-restricted, and the HLA associations seemed to be driven largely by CMV exposure. A later analysis reported that several top co-occurrence clusters appeared linked to parvovirus B19, influenza, CMV and Epstein-Barr virus. According to the authors, the approach could potentially be generalized to other disease states and immunological phenotypes. In vitro tests confirmed that a few of the cytomegalovirus-associated TCR beta chains recognize cytomegalovirus antigens. The study listed 150 to 200 TCR beta chains as associated with cytomegalovirus. Because the 87-base-pair reads could not distinguish some IMGT-functional V segments, including TRBV6-2 and TRBV6-3, those segments were excluded. At a false discovery rate of 0.05, a later analysis linked some 17,000 TCR beta sequences to specific HLA alleles. Only TCR beta chains were sequenced in this cohort, and the absence of alpha or paired-chain data limited detectable features. Compared with equally common non-associated chains, HLA-associated TCR beta chains in a later analysis were more clonally expanded and had lower generation probabilities. A cluster of highly shared sequence variants was judged likely to be a technical artifact of the sequencing pipeline. Cytomegalovirus status was reported to be diagnosed by the classifier with high specificity and sensitivity in both the original and validation cohorts. In a later genetic analysis, fewer N-insertions in productive TCRs were reported among donors in an Asian-associated ancestry cluster than the approximately 710-donor mean. Because HLA typing was missing for some donors at each locus, association tests included only the typed subset. Immune exposure information for the cohort was limited to CMV serostatus. A further reported finding was that TCR beta sequences accurately predicted the HLA-A and HLA-B alleles for most subjects in the first cohort. Assigning TCR associations to individual alleles was difficult when HLA alleles, especially DR and DQ, strongly co-occurred.

In total, approximately 690 healthy bone marrow donors made up the cohort. All cohort members were sampled while nominally healthy, although unrecorded immune exposures were likely present. The donor was CMV seropositive and was included in the group of 270 or so seropositive cohort members. A peripheral blood sample was collected from each donor, and TCR beta sequencing was performed on peripheral blood mononuclear cells. The Qiagen DNeasy Blood Extraction Kit was used to extract genomic DNA from the blood cell samples. On this clone: No antigen is known for it. One base away there is no much larger clone; base qualities are not given.

The library was obtained by the immunoSEQ multiplex PCR assay. For the multiplex PCR, a mixture combining 60 forward primers for TCR Vbeta segments and 13 reverse primers for TCR Jbeta segments was used. The CDR3 region of rearranged TCR beta genes was amplified from genomic DNA with a multiplex PCR assay. Amplified TCR beta libraries were sequenced as 87-base-pair reads on the Illumina HiSeq System. Regarding the original processing steps: In a later analysis, tens of millions of unique TCR beta chains were counted across the 650 to 750 repertoires, and roughly 11 million of these chains were shared by at least two donors. Raw reads were error-corrected and collapsed into unique sequences with a nearest-neighbor algorithm that merged closely related sequences to remove PCR and sequencing errors. CDR3 sequences were aligned to IMGT reference sequences to assign V, D and J gene segments. For a sequence to be retained, a match of at least six nucleotides was required to both a V gene segment and a J gene segment. Rearrangements were called productive when the CDR3 lacked stop codons and stayed in frame with V and J; all others were non-productive. CDR3 was defined according to IMGT convention as the region running from the second conserved V-encoded cysteine to the conserved J-encoded phenylalanine. The earlier analysis of 450 to 750 of the donors excluded any sequence lacking an unambiguous match to a single V gene segment. An earlier analysis of almost 600 of the donors classified V segments as functional when productive rearrangements were above 56.7% and as segregating when the standard deviation between donors was above 5%. To diagnose cytomegalovirus status from the catalog of TCR beta chain sequences, a statistical classification framework was built. V and J gene assignment, in a later analysis, came from comparing TCR nucleotide sequences with IMGT/GENE-DB human TR gene sequences. The TCRdist pipeline was used in a later analysis to assign CDR3 sequences and most-parsimonious VDJ recombination scenarios. In a later analysis, every TCR beta chain was defined by the combination of its CDR3 amino acid sequence and its V-gene family, and reads without a unique V-gene family were dropped. As a way to deal with suspected cross-contamination and a sequencing artifact, a later analysis dropped 450 to 700 nucleotide sequences that were highly shared and had low generation probability. In a later analysis, a clonal expansion index for each public chain was calculated from normalized within-repertoire ranks of inferred template counts. In a later analysis, generation probabilities were computed using a VDJ recombination model fitted to out-of-frame rearrangements, and the results were checked against IGoR. Hypergeometric tests were used in a later analysis to score TCR-TCR, TCR-HLA and TCR-CMV co-occurrence, with a repertoire-size bias correction applied to the TCR pairs. In a later analysis, false discovery rates were estimated by permuting HLA or CMV assignments 20 times. In a later analysis, co-occurring TCRs were grouped using DBSCAN, with TCRdist sequence similarity added in when clustering inside HLA-allele-positive subsets. Co-occurrence clustering excluded repertoires with fewer than 30,000 or more than 120,000 public chains, plus five with anomalous nucleotide sharing. Entries here come from immuneACCESS through TCRdb and include only in-frame sequences with V and J called. Some clones fail to appear in such tables; in the studies checked, an unresolved V gene covers under half of the shortfall, and the cause of the remainder is unknown. That table supplies the V and J calls and clone size; D and trimming were determined from the DNA. The sample contains about 180,000 clones, around four fifths of them found a single time. Together, the top ten hold about 4.9% of the sample.

CDR1 and CDR2 are read off the germline V gene as SGHDN and FVKESK. Inclusive of the bounding cysteine and phenylalanine, the CDR3 is 16 residues long. Left in the record is the CDR3 DNA by itself, 48 bases read in frame from the first base. Unmatched junction bases come to 6, with V trimmed by 1 base and J by 5 bases. The receptor chain draws on TRBV14 and TRBJ1-1, and 11 junction bases match TRBD1. The receptor's source is a girl between 5 and 17 years old in good health and CMV-seropositive. The sample consisted of PBMCs. The CDR3 loop reads CASSQADRGRRTEAFF. The DNA sequence is TGTGCCAGCAGCCAAGCGGACAGGGGGCGGAGGACTGAAGCTTTCTTT. Beyond the CDR3, the reference TRBV14 and TRBJ1-1 genes provide the residues; the full variable domain reads: EAGVTQFPSHSVIEKGQTVTLRCDPISGHDNLYWYRRVMGKEIKFLLHFVKESKQDESGMPNNRFLAERTGGTYSTLKVQPAELEDSGVYFCASSQADRGRRTEAFFGQGTRLTVV.